The T cell receptor beta chain described here comes from a study of Ad26.COV2.S vaccination and SARS-CoV-2 variants. CDR1 is SGDLS, CDR2 YYNGEE, per germline. The length of the CDR3 is 14 residues. V was clipped by 3 bases and J by 4 bases; unmatched bases: 5. A remark on this clone: The antigen remains undetermined.

Treatment defined: around 19 received Ad26.COV2.S at low or high dose, single or two shots; about 5 received placebo; per-sample allocation not given. Specimens were obtained on day 63 following the first vaccine or placebo injection. Study-wide points: After vaccination, substantial breadth of spike-specific CD8+ and CD4+ responses was reported.

Sequencing was performed with immunoSEQ multiplex PCR; in TCRdb, only in-frame clones are kept and a portion is missing. The sample has about 350,000 clones, approximately 86% seen once. This TCR derives from a person aged 18 to 59 who received the Ad26.COV2.S COVID-19 vaccine or a placebo. Sequenced here: peripheral blood, sampled in a trial of Ad26.COV2.S vaccine versus placebo. The chain joins TRBV9 to TRBJ2-5; 8 bases agree with TRBD2. The CDR3 DNA reads as TGTGCCAGCAGCGCGAAGGGACTAGGAGAGACCCAGTACTTC. This codes for CASSAKGLGETQYF.